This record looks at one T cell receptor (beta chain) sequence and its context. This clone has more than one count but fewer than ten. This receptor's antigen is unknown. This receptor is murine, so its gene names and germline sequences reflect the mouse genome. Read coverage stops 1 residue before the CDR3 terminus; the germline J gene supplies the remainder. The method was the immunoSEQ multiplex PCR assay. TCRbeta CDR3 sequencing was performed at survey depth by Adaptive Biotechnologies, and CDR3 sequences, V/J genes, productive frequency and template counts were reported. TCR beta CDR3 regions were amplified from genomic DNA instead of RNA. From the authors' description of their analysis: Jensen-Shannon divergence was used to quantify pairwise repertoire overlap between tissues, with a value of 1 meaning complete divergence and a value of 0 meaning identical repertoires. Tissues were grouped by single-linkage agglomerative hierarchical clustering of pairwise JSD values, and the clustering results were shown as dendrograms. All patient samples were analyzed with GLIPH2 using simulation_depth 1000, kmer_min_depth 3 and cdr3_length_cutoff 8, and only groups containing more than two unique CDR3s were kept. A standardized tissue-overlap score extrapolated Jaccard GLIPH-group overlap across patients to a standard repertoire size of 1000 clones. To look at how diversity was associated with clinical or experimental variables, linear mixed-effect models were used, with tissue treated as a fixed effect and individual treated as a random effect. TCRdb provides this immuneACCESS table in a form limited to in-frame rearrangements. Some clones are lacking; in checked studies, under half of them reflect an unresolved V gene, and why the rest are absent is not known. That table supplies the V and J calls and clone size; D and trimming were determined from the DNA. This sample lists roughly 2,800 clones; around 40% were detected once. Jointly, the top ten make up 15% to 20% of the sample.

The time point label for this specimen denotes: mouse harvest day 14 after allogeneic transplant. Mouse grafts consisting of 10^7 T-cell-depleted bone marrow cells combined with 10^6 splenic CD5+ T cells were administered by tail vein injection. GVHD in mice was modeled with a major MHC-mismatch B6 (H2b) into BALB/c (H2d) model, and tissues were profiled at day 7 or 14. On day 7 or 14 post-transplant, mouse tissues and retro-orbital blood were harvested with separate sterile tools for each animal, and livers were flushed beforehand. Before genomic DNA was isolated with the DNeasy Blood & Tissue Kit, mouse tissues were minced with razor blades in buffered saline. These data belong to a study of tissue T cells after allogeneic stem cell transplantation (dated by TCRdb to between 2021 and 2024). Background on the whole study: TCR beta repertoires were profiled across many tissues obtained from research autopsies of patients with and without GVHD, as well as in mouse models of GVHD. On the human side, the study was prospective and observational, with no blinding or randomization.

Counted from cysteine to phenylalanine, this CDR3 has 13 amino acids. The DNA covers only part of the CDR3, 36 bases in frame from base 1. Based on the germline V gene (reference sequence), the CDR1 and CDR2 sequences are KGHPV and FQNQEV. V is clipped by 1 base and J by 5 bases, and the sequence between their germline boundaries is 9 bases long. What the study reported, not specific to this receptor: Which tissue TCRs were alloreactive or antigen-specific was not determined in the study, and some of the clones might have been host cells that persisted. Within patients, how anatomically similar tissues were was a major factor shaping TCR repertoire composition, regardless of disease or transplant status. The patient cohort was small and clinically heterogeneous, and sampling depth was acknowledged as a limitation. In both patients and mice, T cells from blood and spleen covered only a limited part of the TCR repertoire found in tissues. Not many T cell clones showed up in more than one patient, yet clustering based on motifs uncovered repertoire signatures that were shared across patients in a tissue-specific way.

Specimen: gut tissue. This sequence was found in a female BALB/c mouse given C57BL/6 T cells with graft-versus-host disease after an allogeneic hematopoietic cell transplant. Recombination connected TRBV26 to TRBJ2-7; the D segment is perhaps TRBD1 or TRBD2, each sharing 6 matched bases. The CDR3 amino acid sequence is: CASSLFRGDEQYF. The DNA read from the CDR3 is TGTGCCAGCAGTCTGTTTAGGGGGGATGAACAGTAC.